This T cell receptor (beta chain) was sequenced during a study of regulatory T cells in long-lasting Graves disease. Study background: Positivity for TSH receptor antibodies plus over 5 years of antithyroid drugs meant persistent Graves' disease.

Study observations and caveats: Persistent disease preferred TRBV28, TRBJ1-2 and TRBJ2-5.

Libraries of TCR beta came from iRepertoire HTBI primers plus Arm-PCR of CDR3 regions. In TCRdb, the multiplex PCR reads were re-called with MiXCR into one record per CDR3 protein. The sample holds some 440,000 distinct CDR3 sequences; less than 25% are singletons and the top ten take roughly 8%. This clonotype was counted between two and nine times. What it binds is unknown. The germline V gene has CDR1 SEHNR and CDR2 FQNEAQ (reference sequence). Trimming cost V 4 bases and J 4 bases, with 16 bases left between them. The CDR3 is 15 amino acids. As for time point: persistent/refractory GD, antithyroid drugs over 5 years with positive TRAb. Following extraction of RNA from PBMCs, that RNA was used to make the TCR library.

V and J are TRBV7-9 and TRBJ1-2; D unclear. The source was peripheral blood mononuclear cells (PBMCs), collected when the disease was refractory, from a patient treated with antithyroid drugs. The receptor was isolated from a female donor with Graves disease. CDR3 protein: CASSSTSRGAYGYTF. The CDR3 bases are TGTGCCAGCAGCTCCACTTCCCGGGGAGCCTATGGCTACACCTTC.